These T cell receptor beta chains were read from a single sample in a study of CD8 T cells in ankylosing spondylitis. TCRdb reprocessed the 5' RACE reads via MiXCR and lists one record per CDR3 protein. This sample carries a few hundred thousand distinct CDR3 sequences, about 17% of them seen once, and the ten largest clones take 42%. The specimen was blood, either unsorted or a sorted T cell fraction (not recorded which). The receptors derive from a male donor with ankylosing spondylitis. CDR3s include the opening cysteine and the closing phenylalanine or tryptophan. The D gene is left open where the match is weak. Not every row has a clone size; where given, it reads once, few, many or a size class.

cdr3_length,v_call,j_call,clone_size,d_call,cdr3_aa,cdr3_nt
16,TRBV12-3/TRBV12-4,TRBJ1-5,few,-,CASSPVVWGEDQPQHF,TGTGCCAGCAGCCCAGTAGTGTGGGGTGAGGATCAGCCCCAGCATTTT
17,TRBV28,TRBJ2-1,-,TRBD2,CASSSTSGSVSYNEQFF,TGTGCCAGCAGCTCGACTAGCGGGAGTGTCTCCTACAATGAGCAGTTCTTC
14,TRBV10-3,TRBJ2-1,-,-,CAISELAPNNEQFF,TGTGCCATCAGTGAACTAGCCCCGAACAATGAGCAGTTCTTC
16,TRBV5-1,TRBJ1-1,few,-,CASSLGFDRLNTEAFF,TGCGCCAGCAGCTTGGGGTTCGACAGATTAAACACTGAAGCTTTCTTT
12,TRBV5-1,TRBJ1-2,-,-,CASSLDPGGYTF,TGCGCCAGCAGCTTGGATCCGGGAGGCTACACCTTC
15,TRBV27,TRBJ1-1,-,-,CASSFGSIMNTEAFF,TGTGCCAGCAGTTTTGGAAGTATAATGAACACTGAAGCTTTCTTT
14,TRBV4-3,TRBJ2-3,many,-,CASSQDSLADTQYF,TGCGCCAGCAGCCAAGATTCCCTAGCAGATACGCAGTATTTT
14,TRBV27,TRBJ2-2,-,-,CASAPGWVVGELFF,TGTGCCAGCGCCCCGGGGTGGGTTGTCGGGGAGCTGTTTTTT
13,TRBV25-1,TRBJ2-7,-,-,CASSDTNPLEQYF,TGTGCCAGCAGTGATACCAACCCCCTCGAGCAGTACTTC
13,TRBV29-1,TRBJ1-1,few,-,CSAGGGSYTEAFF,TGCAGCGCCGGAGGGGGTTCGTACACTGAAGCTTTCTTT
15,TRBV13,TRBJ1-2,-,-,CASSLWGGLPYGYTF,TGTGCCAGCAGCTTATGGGGGGGGCTTCCCTATGGCTACACCTTC
17,TRBV4-2,TRBJ2-7,-,TRBD2,CASSQDPPSGHSYEQYF,TGTGCCAGCAGCCAAGATCCCCCTAGCGGGCACTCCTACGAGCAGTACTTC
10,TRBV12-3/TRBV12-4,TRBJ1-1,-,-,CASSGREAFF,TGTGCCAGCAGTGGCAGAGAAGCTTTCTTT
13,TRBV13,TRBJ2-7,-,TRBD2,CASSPSSGSEQYF,TGTGCCAGCAGCCCCTCTAGCGGGAGCGAGCAGTACTTC
15,TRBV7-2,TRBJ2-5,few,-,CASSLGGGPQETQYF,TGTGCCAGCAGCTTAGGGGGCGGCCCGCAAGAGACCCAGTACTTC
15,TRBV4-2,TRBJ2-7,few,-,CASSQEWLAQWEQYF,TGTGCCAGCAGCCAAGAGTGGCTAGCTCAGTGGGAGCAGTACTTC
14,TRBV20-1,TRBJ2-7,-,TRBD2,CGTAGGSSYGEQYF,TGCGGGACCGCGGGCGGGAGTTCCTACGGGGAGCAGTACTTC
15,TRBV27,TRBJ2-7,few,-,CASSLTPLGFYEQYF,TGTGCCAGCAGTTTAACCCCCCTCGGTTTCTACGAGCAGTACTTC
12,TRBV29-1,TRBJ1-2,few,TRBD1,CSVVIRGGGYTF,TGCAGCGTTGTAATCAGGGGGGGCGGCTACACCTTC
16,TRBV14,TRBJ2-3,many,-,CASSQVWGEGTDTQYF,TGTGCCAGCAGCCAAGTATGGGGCGAGGGAACAGATACGCAGTATTTT
17,TRBV7-8,TRBJ1-5,-,TRBD1,CASSLLRDRGDNQPQHF,TGTGCCAGCAGCTTATTAAGGGACAGGGGTGACAATCAGCCCCAGCATTTT
12,TRBV7-9,TRBJ2-7,-,-,CASSAQTYEQYF,TGTGCCAGCAGCGCTCAAACCTACGAGCAGTACTTC
15,TRBV12-3/TRBV12-4,TRBJ2-3,few,TRBD2,CASSLPSGGTDTQYF,TGTGCCAGCAGTTTGCCTAGCGGGGGAACAGATACGCAGTATTTT
16,TRBV6-1,TRBJ2-3,-,TRBD1,CASSEWDRESTDTQYF,TGTGCCAGCAGTGAGTGGGACAGGGAAAGCACAGATACGCAGTATTTT
14,TRBV7-8,TRBJ2-1,-,-,CASSWVRTSDEQFF,TGTGCCAGCAGCTGGGTCCGGACATCTGATGAGCAGTTCTTC
14,TRBV2,TRBJ2-1,few,-,CATSTGMSHNEQFF,TGTGCCACTAGTACAGGGATGTCACACAATGAGCAGTTCTTC
15,TRBV12-3/TRBV12-4,TRBJ1-2,-,-,CASSWDRLWMNGYTF,TGTGCCAGCAGTTGGGACCGGCTCTGGATGAATGGCTACACCTTC
14,TRBV7-9,TRBJ2-1,-,-,CASSWDSPYNEQFF,TGTGCCAGCAGCTGGGATAGCCCATACAATGAGCAGTTCTTC
13,TRBV12-3/TRBV12-4,TRBJ2-7,few,-,CASSLVRGNEQYF,TGTGCCAGCAGTTTAGTTCGGGGGAACGAGCAGTACTTC
15,TRBV28,TRBJ1-3,few,TRBD1,CASSLLGTGENTIYF,TGTGCCAGCAGTCTCCTGGGGACAGGAGAAAACACCATATATTTT
14,TRBV24-1,TRBJ2-7,-,-,CATSDPLISYEQYF,TGTGCCACCAGTGATCCGTTGATCTCCTACGAGCAGTACTTC
14,TRBV20-1,TRBJ1-2,few,-,CSARDPSLGYGYTF,TGCAGTGCTAGAGATCCCTCCTTAGGCTATGGCTACACCTTC
10,TRBV7-9,TRBJ2-7,-,-,CASEIDEQYF,TGTGCCAGCGAAATTGACGAGCAGTACTTC
16,TRBV7-9,TRBJ2-3,-,TRBD2,CASKTSGSSSTDTQYF,TGTGCCAGCAAGACTAGCGGGAGTTCTAGCACAGATACGCAGTATTTT
13,TRBV27,TRBJ1-1,-,TRBD1,CASSIDRATEAFF,TGTGCCAGCAGTATAGACAGGGCCACTGAAGCTTTCTTT
14,TRBV27,TRBJ2-1,many,TRBD2,CASSYGLAGHEQFF,TGTGCCAGCAGCTATGGACTAGCGGGACATGAGCAGTTCTTC
13,TRBV4-1,TRBJ2-7,-,-,CASSPDGSYEQYF,TGCGCCAGCAGCCCGGACGGTTCCTACGAGCAGTACTTC